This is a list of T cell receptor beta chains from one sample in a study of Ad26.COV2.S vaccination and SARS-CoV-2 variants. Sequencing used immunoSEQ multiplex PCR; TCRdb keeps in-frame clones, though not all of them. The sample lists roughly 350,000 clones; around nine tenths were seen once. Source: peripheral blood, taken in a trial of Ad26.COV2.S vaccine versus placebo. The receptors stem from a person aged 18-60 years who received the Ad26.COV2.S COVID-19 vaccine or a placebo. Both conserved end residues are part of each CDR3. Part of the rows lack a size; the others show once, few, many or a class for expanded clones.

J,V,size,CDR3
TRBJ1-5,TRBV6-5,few,CASSWDSNQPQHF
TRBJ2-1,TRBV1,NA,CTSSQVGLAGVWVNEQFF
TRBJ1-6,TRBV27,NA,CASSLFQSMGNSPLHF
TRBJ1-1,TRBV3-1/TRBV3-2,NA,CASSQEGTMNTEAFF
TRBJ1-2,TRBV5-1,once,CASTTTGYYGYTF
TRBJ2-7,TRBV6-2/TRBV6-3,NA,CASSPGLAGGLLSYEQYF
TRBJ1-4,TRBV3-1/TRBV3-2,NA,CASSQVVRGEKLFF
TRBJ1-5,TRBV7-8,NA,CASSLRGNGNQPQHF
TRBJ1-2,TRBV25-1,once,CASRSNDKVSHYGYTF
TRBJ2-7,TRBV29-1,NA,CSVGSGQNYEQYF
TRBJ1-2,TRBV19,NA,CASLGAKSYGYTF
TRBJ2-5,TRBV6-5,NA,CASMRWDEETQYF
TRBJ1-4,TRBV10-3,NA,CAISESQGSGEKLFF
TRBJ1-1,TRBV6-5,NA,CASSYSMGAGEAFF
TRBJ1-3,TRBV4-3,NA,CASSQDLSGSGNTIYF
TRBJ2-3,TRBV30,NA,CAWNGARGLKDTQYF